This TCR beta chain was captured in a study of blood T cell repertoires in COVID-19. Background on the study: In each case, the material was cDNA or gDNA derived from T cells, B-cell-depleted T cells, or PBMCs.

Libraries were prepared by immunoSEQ multiplex PCR; TCRdb keeps only in-frame clonotypes and omits some of them. The sample has around 200,000 clones; roughly 77% are singletons. V lost 10 bases and J lost 8, with 17 bases in between. Germline loops: CDR1 LNHDA, CDR2 SQIVND (reference sequence). This CDR3 is built from 12 residues. Input material: peripheral blood. The TCR was taken from a woman in her forties with COVID-19, enrolled during active disease. The chain links TRBV19 to TRBJ1-2, with TRBD1 as a possible D gene (5 bases). The CDR3 is CATGQVSRGYTF. In DNA form, the CDR3 reads TGTGCCACAGGGCAGGTCAGTCGGGGCTACACCTTC.